Following are 12 T cell receptor beta chains from one sample sequenced in a study of follicular helper T cells after annual influenza vaccination. Time point here: 2015-2016 season, pre-vaccination. Profiled with immunoSEQ multiplex PCR; TCRdb holds only in-frame clones, not every one. The sample shows about 12,000 clones, roughly three quarters of them seen only once. The sequencing here drew on CXCR5+ CD38- circulating T follicular helper cells from blood, taken on the day of influenza vaccination. As for subset: circulating Tfh, non-naive CD4+CXCR5+PD-1+ (ICOS+CD38+ or ICOS-CD38-). These receptors originate from an adult who received the influenza vaccine.

This clone came up once. This chain joins TRBV5-1 and TRBJ2-5, with 7 bases identical to TRBD2. After removal of 0 bases from V and 3 bases from J, the junction contained 5 bases not matched to a gene. The length of the CDR3 is 15 residues. The germline gives CDR1 SGHRS, CDR2 YFSETQ. CDR3 in amino acids: CASSLAGLAEETQYF. In DNA form, the CDR3 reads TGCGCCAGCAGCTTGGCTGGGCTAGCGGAAGAGACCCAGTACTTC.

The genes are TRBV5-1 and TRBJ2-3; weak D call: TRBD1 (6 bases). From germline, CDR1 is SGHRS and CDR2 YFSETQ. Trimming pared 1 base from V and 0 bases from J, leaving 15 bases between. The length of the CDR3 is 17 residues. The CDR3 sequence: CASSLFTDRPSTDTQYF. The CDR3 nucleotides read TGCGCCAGCAGCTTGTTCACCGACAGGCCCAGCACAGATACGCAGTATTTT. Combining the CDR3 with reference TRBV5-1 and TRBJ2-3 gives the whole variable domain KAGVTQTPRYLIKTRGQQVTLSCSPISGHRSVSWYQQTPGQGLQFLFEYFSETQRNKGNFPGRFSGRQFSNSRSEMNVSTLELGDSALYLCASSLFTDRPSTDTQYFGPGTRLTVL.

The rearrangement joins TRBV18 to TRBJ2-5; D gene unclear. The V end was cut by 5 bases, the J end by 5 bases, with 12 bases between. The CDR3 has 13 amino acids. Germline V gives CDR1 KGHSH, CDR2 LQKENI. CDR3 amino acids: CASSSDLGETQYF. The CDR3 DNA reads as TGTGCCAGCTCAAGTGACCTAGGGGAGACCCAGTACTTC.

The chain combines TRBV6-1 with TRBJ1-3, with unresolved D. This CDR3 comprises 15 residues. V shed 2 bases and J shed 4 bases, with 12 bases lying between them. Germline V gene data show CDR1 as MNHNS and CDR2 as SASEGT. The CDR3 sequence: CASSETWGFGNTIYF. For the CDR3, the DNA is TGTGCCAGCAGTGAAACTTGGGGTTTCGGAAACACCATATATTTT.

This chain uses TRBV7-8 with TRBJ1-1, with D possibly being TRBD1 (5 bases). V shed 5 bases and J shed 1 base, with 8 bases lying between them. The CDR3 is made up of 13 amino acids. CDR1 and CDR2 from the germline V gene are SGHVS and FQNEAQ. CDR3: CASSRQQNTEAFF. CDR3 sequence (DNA): TGTGCCAGCAGCCGACAGCAGAACACTGAAGCTTTCTTT.

The chain joins TRBV27 to TRBJ1-1; 9 bases agree with TRBD1. The trim removed 2 bases at V and 4 bases at J, leaving 5 bases unmatched. This CDR3 is built from 15 residues. Germline CDR1 MNHEY, CDR2 SMNVEV (reference sequence). Here the CDR3 DNA reads TGTGCCAGCAGTTTAAACCGGGACAGGGCCACTGAAGCTTTCTTT. Translating gives CASSLNRDRATEAFF.

This sequence joins TRBV2 and TRBJ2-6; D remains ambiguous. The CDR3 covers 15 residues. Germline assignment: CDR1 SNHLY and CDR2 FYNNEI. V was clipped by 1 base and J by 2 bases, with 6 bases between them. DNA for the CDR3: TGTGCCAGCAGTGAAGGTGGGGCTGGGGCCAACGTCCTGACTTTC. Its translation is CASSEGGAGANVLTF.

This chain links TRBV5-6 with TRBJ1-2; 9 bases align to TRBD1. The germline V gene has CDR1 SGHDT and CDR2 YYEEEE. This CDR3 is 16 amino acids long. Trimming at V came to 2 bases and at J to 2 bases, leaving 7 bases not matched to a gene. The CDR3 here is CASSFYSGQGNYGYTF. CDR3 nucleotides: TGTGCCAGCAGCTTCTATTCGGGACAGGGCAACTATGGCTACACCTTC.

This rearrangement joins TRBV28 to TRBJ1-1, with D uncertain. Germline CDR1 reads MDHEN; CDR2 reads SYDVKM. V was cut by 3 bases and J by 1 base, with 3 bases left in between. The CDR3 has 12 residues. The DNA of the CDR3 is TGTGCCAGCAGTTTGTGGAACACTGAAGCTTTCTTT. Translating it yields CASSLWNTEAFF.

The chain uses TRBV30 and TRBJ2-3; 10 bases map to TRBD2. CDR1 and CDR2 from the germline V gene are GTSNPN and SVGIG (reference sequence). The CDR3 totals 13 residues. The ends lost 4 bases at V and 4 bases at J; junction bases unmatched: 2. Here the CDR3 reads CAWTSGGSDTQYF. CDR3 coding DNA: TGTGCCTGGACTAGCGGGGGCTCAGATACGCAGTATTTT.

This clone appeared a few times. This chain uses TRBV7-2 with TRBJ2-7; D uncertain. The CDR3 runs to 16 residues. CDR1 is SGHTA and CDR2 is FQGNSA in the germline V gene. V was trimmed by 1 base and J by 2 bases, leaving 15 bases between them. This CDR3 reads CASSLVPSPAPYEQYF. CDR3 nucleotides: TGTGCCAGCAGCTTAGTTCCCTCCCCAGCGCCCTACGAGCAGTACTTC. The full variable domain, rest sourced from reference TRBV7-2 and TRBJ2-7, is GAGVSQSPSNKVTEKGKDVELRCDPISGHTALYWYRQSLGQGLEFLIYFQGNSAPDKSGLPSDRFSAERTGGSVSTLTIQRTQQEDSAVYLCASSLVPSPAPYEQYFGPGTRLTVT.

The V gene is TRBV30, the J gene TRBJ1-1; TRBD1 matches 11 bases. Unmatched junction bases numbered 13, after V lost 4 bases and J lost 0 bases. Germline lookup yields CDR1 GTSNPN and CDR2 SVGIG (reference sequence). The CDR3 runs to 18 residues. The CDR3 here is CAWTRGTGGRLLNTEAFF. Here the CDR3 DNA reads TGTGCCTGGACTCGGGGGACAGGGGGACGCCTGCTGAACACTGAAGCTTTCTTT.